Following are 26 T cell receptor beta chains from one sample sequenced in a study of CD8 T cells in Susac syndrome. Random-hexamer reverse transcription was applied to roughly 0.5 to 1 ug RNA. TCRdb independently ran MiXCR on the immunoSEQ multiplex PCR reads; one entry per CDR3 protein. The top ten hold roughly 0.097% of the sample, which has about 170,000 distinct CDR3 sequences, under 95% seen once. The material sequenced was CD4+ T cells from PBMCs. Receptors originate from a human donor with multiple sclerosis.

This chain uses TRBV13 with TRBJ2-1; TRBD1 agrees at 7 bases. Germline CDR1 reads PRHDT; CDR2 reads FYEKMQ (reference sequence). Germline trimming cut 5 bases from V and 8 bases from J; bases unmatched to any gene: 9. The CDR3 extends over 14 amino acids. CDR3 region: CASSRNRGSDEQFF. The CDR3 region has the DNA TGTGCCAGCAGCCGTAACAGGGGCTCGGATGAGCAGTTCTTC.

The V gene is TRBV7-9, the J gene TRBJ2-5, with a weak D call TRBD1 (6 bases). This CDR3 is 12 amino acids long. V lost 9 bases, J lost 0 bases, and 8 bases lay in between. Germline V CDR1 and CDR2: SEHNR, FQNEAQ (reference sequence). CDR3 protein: CASQGNQETQYF. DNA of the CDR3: TGTGCCAGTCAGGGGAACCAAGAGACCCAGTACTTC.

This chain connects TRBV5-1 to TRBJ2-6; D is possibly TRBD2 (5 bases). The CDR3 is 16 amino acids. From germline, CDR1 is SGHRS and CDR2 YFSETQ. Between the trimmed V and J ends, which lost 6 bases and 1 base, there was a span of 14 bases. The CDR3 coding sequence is TGCGCCAGCACCTCTCGGGGTCCGTCTGGGGCCAACGTCCTGACTTTC. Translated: CASTSRGPSGANVLTF.

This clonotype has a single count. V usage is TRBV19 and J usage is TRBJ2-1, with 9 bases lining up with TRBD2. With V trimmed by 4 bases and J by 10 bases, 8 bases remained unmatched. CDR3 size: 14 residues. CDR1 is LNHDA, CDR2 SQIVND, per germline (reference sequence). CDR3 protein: CASSRAGGPGEQFF. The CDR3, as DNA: TGTGCCAGTAGTAGGGCGGGAGGGCCGGGAGAGCAGTTCTTC.

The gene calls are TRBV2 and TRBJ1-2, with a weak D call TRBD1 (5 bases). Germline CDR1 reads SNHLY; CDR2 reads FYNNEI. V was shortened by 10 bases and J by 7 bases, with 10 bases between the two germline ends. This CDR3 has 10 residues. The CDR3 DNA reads TGTGCCACTGGGGGTGGTGGCTACACCTTC. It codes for CATGGGGYTF.

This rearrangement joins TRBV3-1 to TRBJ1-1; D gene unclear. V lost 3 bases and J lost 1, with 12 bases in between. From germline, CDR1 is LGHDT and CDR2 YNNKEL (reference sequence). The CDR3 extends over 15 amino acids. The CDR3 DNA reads TGTGCCAGCAGCCACGGGTACCCCTGGAACACTGAAGCTTTCTTT. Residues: CASSHGYPWNTEAFF.

CDR3 sequence (DNA): TGTGCCAGCAGACCCGGGGCAGGGGGGAATGAGCAGTTCTTC. It is translated as CASRPGAGGNEQFF. V is TRBV12-3 or TRBV12-4 and J is TRBJ2-1; TRBD1 might be the D (7 bases). This CDR3 region has 14 residues. Trimming cost V 6 bases and J 7 bases, with 16 bases left between them.

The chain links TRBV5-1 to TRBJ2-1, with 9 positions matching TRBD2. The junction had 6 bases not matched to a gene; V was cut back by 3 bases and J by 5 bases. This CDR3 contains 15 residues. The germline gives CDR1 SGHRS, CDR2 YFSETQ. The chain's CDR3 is CASSSAGLAHNEQFF. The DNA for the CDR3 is TGCGCCAGCAGCTCAGCGGGACTAGCCCACAATGAGCAGTTCTTC.

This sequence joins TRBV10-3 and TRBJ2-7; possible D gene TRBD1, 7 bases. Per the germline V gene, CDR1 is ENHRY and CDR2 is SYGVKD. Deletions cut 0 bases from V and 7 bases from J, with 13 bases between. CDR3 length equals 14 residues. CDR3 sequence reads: CAISESSTGREQYF. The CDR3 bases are TGTGCCATCAGTGAGTCGTCGACAGGGAGGGAGCAGTACTTC.

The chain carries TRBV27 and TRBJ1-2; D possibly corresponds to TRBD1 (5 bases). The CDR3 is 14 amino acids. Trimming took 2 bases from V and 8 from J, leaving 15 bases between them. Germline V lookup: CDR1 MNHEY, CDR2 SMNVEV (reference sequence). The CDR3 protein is CASSLGSGPGGYTF. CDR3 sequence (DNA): TGTGCCAGCAGTTTAGGATCGGGACCTGGGGGCTACACCTTC.

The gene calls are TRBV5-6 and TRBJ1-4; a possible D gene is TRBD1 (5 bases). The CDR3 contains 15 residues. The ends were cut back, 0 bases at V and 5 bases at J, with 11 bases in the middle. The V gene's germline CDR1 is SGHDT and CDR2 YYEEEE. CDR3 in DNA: TGTGCCAGCAGCTTGGCCACAGGATCGAATGAAAAACTGTTTTTT. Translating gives CASSLATGSNEKLFF.

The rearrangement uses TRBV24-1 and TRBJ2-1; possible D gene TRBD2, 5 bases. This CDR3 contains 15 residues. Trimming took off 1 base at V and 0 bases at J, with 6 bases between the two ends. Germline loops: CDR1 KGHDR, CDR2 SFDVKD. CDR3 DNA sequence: TGTGCCACCAGTGATTTTACTAGCTCCTACAATGAGCAGTTCTTC. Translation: CATSDFTSSYNEQFF.

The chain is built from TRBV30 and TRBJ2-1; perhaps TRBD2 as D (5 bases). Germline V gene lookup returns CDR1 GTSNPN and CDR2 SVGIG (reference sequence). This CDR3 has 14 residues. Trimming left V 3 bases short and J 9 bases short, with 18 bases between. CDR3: CAWRGASGPAEQFF. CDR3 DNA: TGTGCCTGGAGGGGAGCTTCAGGCCCGGCTGAGCAGTTCTTC.

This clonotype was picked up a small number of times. The CDR3 DNA reads as TGTGCCAGCCGCGGACAGGCGAACACTGAAGCTTTCTTT. Translated: CASRGQANTEAFF. The chain joins TRBV6-5 to TRBJ1-1; 7 bases map to TRBD1. CDR1 is MNHEY and CDR2 is SVGAGI in the germline V gene. Trimming at V came to 8 bases and at J to 1 base, leaving 4 bases not matched to a gene. This CDR3 is 13 amino acids long.

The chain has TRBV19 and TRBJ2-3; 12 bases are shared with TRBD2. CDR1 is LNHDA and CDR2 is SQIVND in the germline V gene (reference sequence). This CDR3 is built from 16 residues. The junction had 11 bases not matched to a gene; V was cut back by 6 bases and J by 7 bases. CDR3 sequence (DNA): TGTGCCAGTAGCCTACTAGCGGGGGGTATGGGAAATACGCAGTATTTT. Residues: CASSLLAGGMGNTQYF.

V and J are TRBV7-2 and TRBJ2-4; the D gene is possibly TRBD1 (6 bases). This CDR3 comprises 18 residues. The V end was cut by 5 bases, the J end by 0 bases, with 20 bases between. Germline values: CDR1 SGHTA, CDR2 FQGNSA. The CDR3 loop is CASSRRGQPEGAKNIQYF. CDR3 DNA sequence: TGTGCCAGCAGCAGACGAGGACAGCCCGAAGGAGCCAAAAACATTCAGTACTTC.

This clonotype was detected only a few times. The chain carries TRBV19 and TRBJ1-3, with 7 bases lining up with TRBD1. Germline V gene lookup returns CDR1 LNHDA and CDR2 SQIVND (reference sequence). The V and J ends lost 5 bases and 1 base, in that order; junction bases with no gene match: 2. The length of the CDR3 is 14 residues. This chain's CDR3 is CASSDRASGNTIYF. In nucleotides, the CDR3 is TGTGCCAGTAGTGACAGGGCGTCTGGAAACACCATATATTTT. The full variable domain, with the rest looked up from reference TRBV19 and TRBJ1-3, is DGGITQSPKYLFRKEGQNVTLSCEQNLNHDAMYWYRQDPGQGLRLIYYSQIVNDFQKGDIAEGYSVSREKKESFPLTVTSAQKNPTAFYLCASSDRASGNTIYFGEGSWLTVV.

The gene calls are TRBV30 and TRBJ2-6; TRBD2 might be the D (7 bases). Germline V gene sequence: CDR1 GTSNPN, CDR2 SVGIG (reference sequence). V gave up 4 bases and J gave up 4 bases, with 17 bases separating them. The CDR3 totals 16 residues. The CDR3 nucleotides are TGTGCCTGGACCCTTAAAGGGGGGGCCGGGGCCAACGTCCTGACTTTC. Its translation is CAWTLKGGAGANVLTF. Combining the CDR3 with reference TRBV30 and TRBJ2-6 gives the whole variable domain SQTIHQWPATLVQPVGSPLSLECTVEGTSNPNLYWYRQAAGRGLQLLFYSVGIGQISSEVPQNLSASRPQDRQFILSSKKLLLSDSGFYLCAWTLKGGAGANVLTFGAGSRLTVL.

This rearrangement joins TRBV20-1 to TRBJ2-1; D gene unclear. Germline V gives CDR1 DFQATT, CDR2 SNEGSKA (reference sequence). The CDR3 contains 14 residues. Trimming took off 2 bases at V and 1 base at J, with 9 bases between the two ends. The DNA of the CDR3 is TGCAGTGCTAGACCGGGCGGATCCTACAATGAGCAGTTCTTC. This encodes CSARPGGSYNEQFF.

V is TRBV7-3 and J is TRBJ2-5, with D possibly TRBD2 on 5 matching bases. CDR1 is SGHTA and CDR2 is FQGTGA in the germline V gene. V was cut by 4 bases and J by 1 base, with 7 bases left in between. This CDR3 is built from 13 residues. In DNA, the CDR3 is TGTGCCAGCAGCTGGACTCCCCAAGAGACCCAGTACTTC. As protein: CASSWTPQETQYF.

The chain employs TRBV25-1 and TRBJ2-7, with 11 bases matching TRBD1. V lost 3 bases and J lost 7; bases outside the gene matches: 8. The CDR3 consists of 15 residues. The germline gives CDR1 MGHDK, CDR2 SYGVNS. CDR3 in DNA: TGTGCCAGCAGTGACCCGGGACAGGGGGTTGGAGAGCAGTACTTC. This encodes CASSDPGQGVGEQYF.

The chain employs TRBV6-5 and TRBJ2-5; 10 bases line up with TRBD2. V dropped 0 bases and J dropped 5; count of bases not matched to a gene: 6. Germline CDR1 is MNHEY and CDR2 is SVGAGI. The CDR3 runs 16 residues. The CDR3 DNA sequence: TGTGCCAGCAGTTACTCAAGCGGGAGGGTCCAGGAGACCCAGTACTTC. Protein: CASSYSSGRVQETQYF.

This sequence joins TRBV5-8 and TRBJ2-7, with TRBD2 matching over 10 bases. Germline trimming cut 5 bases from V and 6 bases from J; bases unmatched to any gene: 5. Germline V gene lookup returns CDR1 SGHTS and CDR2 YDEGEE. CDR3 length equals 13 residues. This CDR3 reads CASRQRGGREQYF. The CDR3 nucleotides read TGTGCCAGCAGACAGCGGGGGGGCCGCGAGCAGTACTTC.

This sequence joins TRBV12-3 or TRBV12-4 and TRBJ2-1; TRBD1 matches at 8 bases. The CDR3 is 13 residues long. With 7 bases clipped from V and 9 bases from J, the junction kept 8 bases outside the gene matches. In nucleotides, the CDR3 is TGTGCCAGCAAGGGGACAGGTTGGAGTGAGCAGTTCTTC. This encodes CASKGTGWSEQFF.

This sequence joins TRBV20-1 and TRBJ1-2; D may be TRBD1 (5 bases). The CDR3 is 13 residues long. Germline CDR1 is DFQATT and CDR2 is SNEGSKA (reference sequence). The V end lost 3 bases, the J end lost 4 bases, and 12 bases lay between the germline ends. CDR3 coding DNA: TGCAGTGCTAGTAGGGGACCGAGCTATGGCTACACCTTC. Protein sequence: CSASRGPSYGYTF.

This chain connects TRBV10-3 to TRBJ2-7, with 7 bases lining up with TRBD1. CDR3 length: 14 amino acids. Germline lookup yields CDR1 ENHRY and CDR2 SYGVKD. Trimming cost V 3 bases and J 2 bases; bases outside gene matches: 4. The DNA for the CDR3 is TGTGCCATCAGTGAAGGCGACAGGGCCTACGAGCAGTACTTC. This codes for CAISEGDRAYEQYF.